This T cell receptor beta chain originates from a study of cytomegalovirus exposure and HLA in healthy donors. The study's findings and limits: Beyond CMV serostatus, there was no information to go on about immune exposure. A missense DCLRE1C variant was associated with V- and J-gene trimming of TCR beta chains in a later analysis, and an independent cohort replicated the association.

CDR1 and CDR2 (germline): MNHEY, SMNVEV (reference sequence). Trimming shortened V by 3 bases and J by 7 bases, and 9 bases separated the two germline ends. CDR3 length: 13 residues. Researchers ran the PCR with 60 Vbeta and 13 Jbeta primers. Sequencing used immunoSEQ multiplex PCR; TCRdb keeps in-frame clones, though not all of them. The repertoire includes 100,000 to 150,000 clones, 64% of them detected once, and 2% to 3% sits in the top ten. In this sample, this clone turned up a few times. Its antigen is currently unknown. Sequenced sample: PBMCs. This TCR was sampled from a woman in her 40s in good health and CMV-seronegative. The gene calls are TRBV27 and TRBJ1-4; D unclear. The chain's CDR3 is CASSFAGVEKLFF. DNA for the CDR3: TGTGCCAGCAGTTTTGCCGGAGTTGAAAAACTGTTTTTT.